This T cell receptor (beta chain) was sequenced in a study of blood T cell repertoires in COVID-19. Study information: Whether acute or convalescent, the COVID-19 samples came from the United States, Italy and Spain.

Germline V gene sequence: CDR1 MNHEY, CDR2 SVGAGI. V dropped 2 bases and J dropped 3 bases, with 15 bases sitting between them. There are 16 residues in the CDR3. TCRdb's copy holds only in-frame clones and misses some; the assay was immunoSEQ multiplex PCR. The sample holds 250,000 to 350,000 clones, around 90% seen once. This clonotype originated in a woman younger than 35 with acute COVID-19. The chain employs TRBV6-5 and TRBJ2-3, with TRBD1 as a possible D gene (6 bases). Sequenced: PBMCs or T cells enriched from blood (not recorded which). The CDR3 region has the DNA TGTGCCAGCAGTTACGGTGGGGGCGCTGGAACAGATACGCAGTATTTT. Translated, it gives CASSYGGGAGTDTQYF.